This T cell receptor beta chain was sequenced in a study of blood T cell repertoires in COVID-19. This table comes from immunoSEQ multiplex PCR, and its TCRdb copy is limited to in-frame clones, with some not included. The sample yields 70,000 or so clones, around 77% seen once. V lost 3 bases to trimming and J lost 8 bases, with 13 bases between them. This CDR3 has 13 residues. The V gene's germline CDR1 is MDHEN and CDR2 SYDVKM. V is TRBV28 and J is TRBJ1-1; D might be TRBD1 (5 bases). This sequence originates from a human donor in a cohort sampled during active COVID-19. The sequencing input was peripheral blood. The chain's CDR3 is CASSFRPGWEAFF. DNA for the CDR3: TGTGCCAGCAGTTTTCGGCCAGGGTGGGAAGCTTTCTTT.